This is a list of T cell receptor beta chains from one sample in a study of shared clonotypes between healthy human individuals. The method was immunoSEQ multiplex PCR; TCRdb's version includes in-frame clones alone and lacks a portion of them. The sample lists nearly 600,000 clones, roughly 95% occurring once. The sequenced sample consisted of naive CD8+ T cells sorted from blood. These receptors were obtained from a woman in her twenties or thirties in good health. Both conserved end residues are part of each CDR3. A D gene is named only where the DNA matches it firmly. Clone size is stated in some rows and not others, as once, few, many or a class when expanded.

D gene	clone size	V gene	J gene	CDR3 DNA	CDR3 protein
.	.	TRBV9	TRBJ2-1	TGTGCCAGCAGCGAAACACCGGGAAAACAGATCTTC	CASSETPGKQIF
TRBD2	.	TRBV29-1	TRBJ2-7	TGCAGCGTCCGACTAGCGGGAGTGGTCGAGCAGTACTTC	CSVRLAGVVEQYF
.	.	TRBV5-6	TRBJ2-3	TGTGCCAGCAGCCGGAAAATCAGGGGCTACACAGATACGCAGTATTTT	CASSRKIRGYTDTQYF
TRBD2	.	TRBV11-1	TRBJ2-7	TGTGCCAGCAGCTCAACCGGGACTAGAATCGAGCAGTACTTC	CASSSTGTRIEQYF
TRBD2	.	TRBV11-3	TRBJ2-1	TGTGCCTGCGGACTAGCGGGATCAGATGAGCAGTTCTTC	CACGLAGSDEQFF
TRBD2	.	TRBV7-6	TRBJ2-1	TGTGCCAGCAGCTTAAGCGGGAGAGGCGATGAGCAGTTCTTC	CASSLSGRGDEQFF
.	.	TRBV13	TRBJ1-2	TGTGCCAGCAGCCCCGCCGGCCATGTTGGCTATGGCTACACCTTC	CASSPAGHVGYGYTF
.	.	TRBV28	TRBJ2-6	TGTGCCAGCAGTTTAATGGGCCCCCTCTCTGGGGCCAACGTCCTGACTTTC	CASSLMGPLSGANVLTF
.	.	TRBV13	TRBJ2-1	TGTGCCAGCAGCCTAGGGATGACGGATGAGCAGTTCTTC	CASSLGMTDEQFF
TRBD1	.	TRBV27	TRBJ2-5	TGTGCCAGCAGTGTAACAGGGGGCGGGGAGACCCAGTACTTC	CASSVTGGGETQYF
TRBD2	.	TRBV9	TRBJ2-1	TGTGCCAGCAGCCAGGGACTAGCGGGAGAAAGAAGCTCCTACAATGAGCAGTTCTTC	CASSQGLAGERSSYNEQFF
.	.	TRBV6-6	TRBJ1-5	TGTGCCAGCACAAGGGAGAGCCACCAGCCCCAGCATTTT	CASTRESHQPQHF
.	.	TRBV5-6	TRBJ2-7	TGTGCCAGCGTACCACAGGACGGGACCTACGAGCAGTACTTC	CASVPQDGTYEQYF
.	.	TRBV5-1	TRBJ2-3	TGCGCCAGCATGGAAGAACTCACAGATACGCAGTATTTT	CASMEELTDTQYF
TRBD2	.	TRBV27	TRBJ2-1	TGTGCCAGCAGTTTATCGCCGGGGGGGGACAATGAGCAGTTCTTC	CASSLSPGGDNEQFF
.	.	TRBV14	TRBJ2-2	TGTGCCAGCAGTGAGTGGCACACCGGGGAGCTGTTTTTT	CASSEWHTGELFF
TRBD2	once	TRBV5-1	TRBJ2-1	TGCGCCAGCAGCTTGGACGTGACTAGCGGGAGCGAGCAGTTCTTC	CASSLDVTSGSEQFF
TRBD2	.	TRBV7-6	TRBJ2-7	TGTGCCAGCAGCTTAGGTAGCGGGAGCTCCTACGAGCAGTACTTC	CASSLGSGSSYEQYF
.	.	TRBV4-1	TRBJ2-5	TGCGCCAGCAGCCAAGATAAGAAGTTAGGGCTTGAGGGCGAAGAGACCCAGTACTTC	CASSQDKKLGLEGEETQYF
.	.	TRBV4-2	TRBJ2-4	TGTGCCAGCAGCCTCACCGGGGAGTGGGCCAAAAACATTCAGTACTTC	CASSLTGEWAKNIQYF
TRBD2	.	TRBV5-4	TRBJ2-1	TGTGCCAGCAGCCATAAGACTAGCGGGTACAATGAGCAGTTCTTC	CASSHKTSGYNEQFF
.	.	TRBV21-1	TRBJ2-7	TGTGCCAGCAGCAAAGTCCCGACTAGCTCCTACGAGCAGTACTTC	CASSKVPTSSYEQYF
.	.	TRBV9	TRBJ2-7	TGTGCCAGCAGCGTAGTCGTATCGGGCGAGCAGTACTTC	CASSVVVSGEQYF
TRBD1	.	TRBV19	TRBJ1-1	TGTGCCAGTAGTCGGGCCAGGGGGCTCACTGAAGCTTTCTTT	CASSRARGLTEAFF
.	.	TRBV27	TRBJ1-5	TGTGCCAGCAGAGTTTCCTTGGGCCAGGGAACTCCTCAGCCCCAGCATTTT	CASRVSLGQGTPQPQHF
TRBD1	.	TRBV2	TRBJ1-3	TGTGCCAGCAGGATGACAGGGGCAGAAAACACCATATATTTT	CASRMTGAENTIYF
.	.	TRBV6-5	TRBJ1-1	TGTGCCAGCAGTCCCAATGGAGGCACTGAAGCTTTCTTT	CASSPNGGTEAFF
.	.	TRBV10-3	TRBJ1-2	TGTGCCATCAGTGAGGGAACAGTTAACTATGGCTACACCTTC	CAISEGTVNYGYTF
.	.	TRBV2	TRBJ2-7	TGTGCCGTCGCGGGGTTAGGCGGGGTGGTCGAGCAGTACTTC	CAVAGLGGVVEQYF
TRBD1	.	TRBV4-1	TRBJ2-7	TGCGCCAGCAGCCAAACGACAGGGGGGTCCTACGAGCAGTACTTC	CASSQTTGGSYEQYF
TRBD2	.	TRBV29-1	TRBJ2-1	TGCAGCGTTGAGGCCGGGGAGGCCCTTAGCGGGAGTCCCTACAATGAGCAGTTCTTC	CSVEAGEALSGSPYNEQFF
.	.	TRBV6-1	TRBJ2-7	TGTGCCAGCAGCTTCGGGGTGAGCTCCTACGAGCAGTACTTC	CASSFGVSSYEQYF
.	.	TRBV27	TRBJ1-2	TGTGCCAGCAGTTTAGATGGATATAAGGGCTACACCTTC	CASSLDGYKGYTF
.	.	TRBV5-8	TRBJ2-2	TGTGCCAGCAGCCCCGGGGCCGGGGAGCTGTTTTTT	CASSPGAGELFF
TRBD1	.	TRBV27	TRBJ1-4	TGTGCCAGCAGTCCCTTTCAGGGGGCCGGCGAAAAACTGTTTTTT	CASSPFQGAGEKLFF
.	.	TRBV5-5	TRBJ2-7	TGTGCCAGCAGCTTGGTGGAGTCTGACGAGCAGTACTTC	CASSLVESDEQYF
.	.	TRBV10-2	TRBJ2-7	TGCGCCAGGGATTTAACGGATTTGAACCCTTCCTACGAGCAGTACTTC	CARDLTDLNPSYEQYF
TRBD1	.	TRBV5-1	TRBJ2-7	TGCGCCAGCAGCACCGGGACAGGGGGCGGCGAGCAGTACTTC	CASSTGTGGGEQYF
.	.	TRBV7-6	TRBJ2-1	TGTGCCAGCAGCCGATCTTTTTTGGATGAGCAGTTCTTC	CASSRSFLDEQFF
.	once	TRBV5-6	TRBJ1-1	TGTGCCAGCAGCTTGTTAAACACTGAAGCTTTCTTT	CASSLLNTEAFF
.	.	TRBV7-8	TRBJ2-3	TGTGCCAGCAGCTTAGGGAGAGGTTACACAGATACGCAGTATTTT	CASSLGRGYTDTQYF
.	once	TRBV19	TRBJ2-1	TGTGCCAGTAGCAATAGTAAGTTCGGTGGCGAGCAGTTCTTC	CASSNSKFGGEQFF
.	.	TRBV7-9	TRBJ1-1	TGTGCCAGCAGCTTCAGTGCAGGGGAGTCCACTGAAGCTTTCTTT	CASSFSAGESTEAFF
TRBD2	.	TRBV27	TRBJ2-7	TGTGCCAGCAGTTTGTCTAGCGGGAGTACATACGAGCAGTACTTC	CASSLSSGSTYEQYF
TRBD2	.	TRBV7-6	TRBJ2-1	TGTGCCAGCAGCTTAGGTCCCGCTAGCGGGAGTATTGGTGAGCAGTTCTTC	CASSLGPASGSIGEQFF
TRBD1	.	TRBV7-8	TRBJ1-2	TGTGCCAGCAGCGAAGCCGGGACAGGGGAAATCAACTATGGCTACACCTTC	CASSEAGTGEINYGYTF
.	.	TRBV27	TRBJ1-1	TGTGCCAGCAGTCCCTATAGTGGGGGGGGCACTGAAGCTTTCTTT	CASSPYSGGGTEAFF
TRBD2	.	TRBV30	TRBJ2-1	TGTGCCTGGGCGACGGTTCTAGCGGCGACCTACAATGAGCAGTTCTTC	CAWATVLAATYNEQFF
TRBD2	.	TRBV19	TRBJ2-1	TGTGCCAGTAGTGGAATAGCGGGAGGGGGATACGACGAGCAGTTCTTC	CASSGIAGGGYDEQFF